The 10 T cell receptor beta chains given below trace back to one sample, sequenced in a study of blood T cell repertoires in COVID-19. Method: immunoSEQ multiplex PCR; TCRdb's copy keeps in-frame clones and lacks some. Of 150,000 to 200,000 clones in the sample, roughly 78% were seen once. The sample consisted of peripheral blood. Source of these receptors: an elderly woman with active or convalescent COVID-19.

The CDR3 is CASSPGQGGETQYF. The CDR3 DNA is TGCGCCAGCAGCCCGGGACAGGGTGGAGAGACCCAGTACTTC. V usage is TRBV5-1 and J usage is TRBJ2-5, with 9 bases matching TRBD1. J gave up 4 bases and V 4 bases, and 5 bases lay outside the gene matches. This CDR3 is 14 amino acids long. Germline lookup yields CDR1 SGHRS and CDR2 YFSETQ.

The chain is built from TRBV19 and TRBJ1-1, with a weak D call TRBD1 (5 bases). The V end was cut by 5 bases, the J end by 0 bases, with 13 bases between. The CDR3 is made up of 15 amino acids. The V gene's germline CDR1 is LNHDA and CDR2 SQIVND (reference sequence). Written as DNA, the CDR3 is TGTGCCAGTAGTGCCACCGGGGGTATGAACACTGAAGCTTTCTTT. It translates to CASSATGGMNTEAFF. The full variable domain, rest sourced from reference TRBV19 and TRBJ1-1, is DGGITQSPKYLFRKEGQNVTLSCEQNLNHDAMYWYRQDPGQGLRLIYYSQIVNDFQKGDIAEGYSVSREKKESFPLTVTSAQKNPTAFYLCASSATGGMNTEAFFGQGTRLTVV.

The J gene is TRBJ1-6, the V gene TRBV19, with D possibly being TRBD1 (6 bases). Germline V gives CDR1 LNHDA, CDR2 SQIVND (reference sequence). The CDR3 runs 15 residues. Trimming cost V 7 bases and J 10 bases, with 20 bases left between them. The CDR3, as DNA: TGTGCCAGTACCTCATGGCTCAGGGGTCGATCACCCCTCCACTTT. Translated: CASTSWLRGRSPLHF.

The chain carries TRBV10-2 and TRBJ1-5; D uncertain. This CDR3 is built from 16 residues. The ends were cut back, 3 bases at V and 0 bases at J, with 12 bases in the middle. Germline-derived CDR1 and CDR2 are WSHSY and SAAADI. DNA for the CDR3: TGCGCCAGCAGTGATCTTCGGAGTTATAGCAATCAGCCCCAGCATTTT. Protein product: CASSDLRSYSNQPQHF.

The chain is built from TRBV3-1 (or the pseudogene TRBV3-2) and TRBJ2-3, with D possibly TRBD1 on 5 matching bases. This CDR3 comprises 14 residues. Germline V gives CDR1 LGHDT, CDR2 YNNKEL (reference sequence). Between the trimmed V and J ends, which lost 1 base and 4 bases, there was a span of 9 bases. As DNA, the CDR3 is TGTGCCAGCAGCCAAGGGGGCGGTGCAGATACGCAGTATTTT. It translates to CASSQGGGADTQYF.

In its sample, this clone was seen once. The chain uses TRBV11-3 and TRBJ2-7; D might be TRBD2 (5 bases). Germline loops: CDR1 SGHNT, CDR2 YENEEA. V gave up 2 bases and J gave up 5 bases, with 16 bases separating them. The CDR3 runs to 15 residues. The CDR3 sequence: CASSLSARPEDEQYF. CDR3 DNA: TGTGCCAGCAGCTTATCCGCCCGGCCGGAGGACGAGCAGTACTTC.

The chain links TRBV3-1 (or the pseudogene TRBV3-2) to TRBJ1-1, with D possibly matching TRBD1 (5 bases). CDR1 and CDR2 from the germline V gene are LGHDT and YNNKEL (reference sequence). Trimming shortened V by 4 bases and J by 1 base, and 10 bases separated the two germline ends. The CDR3 sequence is 14 residues long. CDR3 amino acids: CASSREGRNTEAFF. The CDR3 DNA follows: TGTGCCAGCAGCCGGGAGGGGCGGAACACTGAAGCTTTCTTT.

The CDR3: CSASGGTGDYNEQFF. The CDR3 DNA reads TGCAGTGCTAGTGGGGGGACAGGGGACTACAATGAGCAGTTCTTC. V usage is TRBV20-1 and J usage is TRBJ2-1; TRBD1 matches 10 bases. Unmatched junction bases numbered 5, after V lost 3 bases and J lost 3 bases. The CDR3 has 15 amino acids. Looked up from germline, CDR1 is DFQATT and CDR2 is SNEGSKA (reference sequence).

V is TRBV5-4 and J is TRBJ2-5; 7 nucleotides agree with TRBD1. Germline V gene data show CDR1 as SGHNT and CDR2 as YYREEE (reference sequence). V lost 6 bases to trimming and J lost 2 bases; unmatched junction nucleotides: 7. CDR3 length equals 14 residues. As DNA, the CDR3 is TGTGCCAGCAACGTAGGGACAGATCAAGAGACCCAGTACTTC. Encoded protein: CASNVGTDQETQYF.

V and J are TRBV5-1 and TRBJ2-1, with D maybe TRBD1 (5 bases). Trimming left V 4 bases short and J 2 bases short, with 13 bases between. The CDR3 is made up of 15 amino acids. Germline CDR1 SGHRS, CDR2 YFSETQ. The CDR3 is CASSPPTEAYNEQFF. CDR3 DNA sequence: TGCGCCAGCAGCCCGCCGACAGAGGCCTACAATGAGCAGTTCTTC.